Listed below are T cell receptor beta chains from one sample, sequenced in a study of vaccination and CD4 T cells after COVID-19. For these receptors, no antigen is known. Via MiXCR, TCRdb re-called the PCR reads, giving one row per CDR3 protein. The table has over 15,000 distinct CDR3 sequences, under 55% seen once. The sequences come from CD4+ T cells from blood, cultured in vitro, collected before SARS-CoV-2 vaccination. All receptors come from a human donor who had recovered from COVID-19. Both conserved end residues are part of each CDR3. Each record gives: CDR3 DNA, CDR3 protein, D gene, clone size, CDR3 length, J gene, V gene. The D gene is left open where the match is weak. The size entry is marked missing in some rows and otherwise reads once, few, many or a size class.

CDR3 DNA: TGCGCCAGCAGCTTGGAAGGAGCGCGTCAAGAGACCCAGTACTTC; CDR3 protein: CASSLEGARQETQYF; D gene: .; clone size: .; CDR3 length: 15; J gene: TRBJ2-5; V gene: TRBV5-1
CDR3 DNA: TGTGCCAGCAGCTCAGGGGGGGCTAGCGATAGCACAGATACGCAGTATTTT; CDR3 protein: CASSSGGASDSTDTQYF; D gene: .; clone size: .; CDR3 length: 17; J gene: TRBJ2-3; V gene: TRBV11-3
CDR3 DNA: TGCGCCAGCAGCCAAGAAGGAGGGTCCACTGAAGCTTTCTTT; CDR3 protein: CASSQEGGSTEAFF; D gene: .; clone size: .; CDR3 length: 14; J gene: TRBJ1-1; V gene: TRBV4-1
CDR3 DNA: TGTGCCAGCAGCTTAGAGTTCAAAAACATTCAGTACTTC; CDR3 protein: CASSLEFKNIQYF; D gene: .; clone size: .; CDR3 length: 13; J gene: TRBJ2-4; V gene: TRBV7-9
CDR3 DNA: TGTGCCAGCAGTGAAAGTCGCGCGGCCAGATTAACGCCCCAGCATTTT; CDR3 protein: CASSESRAARLTPQHF; D gene: .; clone size: .; CDR3 length: 16; J gene: TRBJ1-5; V gene: TRBV6-1
CDR3 DNA: TGTGCCAGCAGTTACTCTGGGAGGGGCAATCAGCCCCAGCATTTT; CDR3 protein: CASSYSGRGNQPQHF; D gene: .; clone size: few; CDR3 length: 15; J gene: TRBJ1-5; V gene: TRBV6-2/TRBV6-3
CDR3 DNA: TGTGCCAGCAGCAGTAAGCCCACTTATGGCTACACCTTC; CDR3 protein: CASSSKPTYGYTF; D gene: .; clone size: .; CDR3 length: 13; J gene: TRBJ1-2; V gene: TRBV27
CDR3 DNA: TGTGCCAGCAGTTATGGCAGTCCCTATAATTCACCCCTCCACTTT; CDR3 protein: CASSYGSPYNSPLHF; D gene: .; clone size: .; CDR3 length: 15; J gene: TRBJ1-6; V gene: TRBV6-5
CDR3 DNA: TGTGCCAGTAGTATTCGCCAGGGGCACGCTCAGCCCCAGCATTTT; CDR3 protein: CASSIRQGHAQPQHF; D gene: .; clone size: .; CDR3 length: 15; J gene: TRBJ1-5; V gene: TRBV19
CDR3 DNA: TGTGCCAGCAGCCCCCCCGACGCGACAGGGGGAAATCAGCCCCAGCATTTT; CDR3 protein: CASSPPDATGGNQPQHF; D gene: TRBD1; clone size: few; CDR3 length: 17; J gene: TRBJ1-5; V gene: TRBV12-3/TRBV12-4
CDR3 DNA: TGTGCCAGCGGGTATAGCAATCAGCCCCAGCATTTT; CDR3 protein: CASGYSNQPQHF; D gene: .; clone size: .; CDR3 length: 12; J gene: TRBJ1-5; V gene: TRBV7-2
CDR3 DNA: TGTGCCAGTAGTAGCTCCAGGGGTGGCTACGAGCAGTACTTC; CDR3 protein: CASSSSRGGYEQYF; D gene: .; clone size: few; CDR3 length: 14; J gene: TRBJ2-7; V gene: TRBV19
CDR3 DNA: TGTGCCAGCAAATCCGGGACAGGCTTCTCTGGCTACACCTTC; CDR3 protein: CASKSGTGFSGYTF; D gene: TRBD1; clone size: .; CDR3 length: 14; J gene: TRBJ1-2; V gene: TRBV12-3/TRBV12-4
CDR3 DNA: TGTGCCAGCAGTTACTTTAGTCTAGCGAGTTACAATGAGCAGTTCTTC; CDR3 protein: CASSYFSLASYNEQFF; D gene: .; clone size: .; CDR3 length: 16; J gene: TRBJ2-1; V gene: TRBV6-5
CDR3 DNA: TGTGCCTGGAGTTTCCCCGACGGATACAATGAGCAGTTCTTC; CDR3 protein: CAWSFPDGYNEQFF; D gene: .; clone size: .; CDR3 length: 14; J gene: TRBJ2-1; V gene: TRBV30
CDR3 DNA: TGTGCCAGCAAGGGGCTAGCGGGACGTTACGAGCAGTACTTC; CDR3 protein: CASKGLAGRYEQYF; D gene: TRBD2; clone size: .; CDR3 length: 14; J gene: TRBJ2-7; V gene: TRBV28
CDR3 DNA: TGTGCCAGCAGGCGGGTCGGGGGCTACACTGAAGCTTTCTTT; CDR3 protein: CASRRVGGYTEAFF; D gene: .; clone size: .; CDR3 length: 14; J gene: TRBJ1-1; V gene: TRBV28
CDR3 DNA: TGTGCCAGCAGTGAGACGGACAGTAATTCACCCCTCCACTTT; CDR3 protein: CASSETDSNSPLHF; D gene: .; clone size: .; CDR3 length: 14; J gene: TRBJ1-6; V gene: TRBV2
CDR3 DNA: TGCAGTGCTAGATCCGAACCCTACGAGCAGTACTTC; CDR3 protein: CSARSEPYEQYF; D gene: .; clone size: .; CDR3 length: 12; J gene: TRBJ2-7; V gene: TRBV20-1